A selection of T cell receptor beta chains follows, all from one sample in a study of multiple sclerosis patients with progressive multifocal leukoencephalopathy. Some clones are missing from TCRdb's copy, which holds only in-frame ones; the method was immunoSEQ multiplex PCR. Here the sample spans tens of thousands of clones, approximately 85% being singletons. The sequencing used PBMCs, collected from a patient treated with natalizumab. These receptors originate from a woman aged 30 to 39 with progressive multifocal leukoencephalopathy. Both conserved end residues are part of each CDR3. A D gene is named only where the DNA matches it firmly. Clone size is given for some rows only: seen once, a few or many times, or a class if the clone is expanded.

clone size	V gene	D gene	J gene	CDR3 DNA	CDR3 protein
NA	TRBV11-3	NA	TRBJ2-1	TGTGCCAGCAGCTTTCTAGGAGTAAACAATGAGCAGTTCTTC	CASSFLGVNNEQFF
NA	TRBV4-2	TRBD2	TRBJ2-6	TGTGCCAGCAGCCAAGAACTCGGGACTAGGGGCCTAGTTCAATCTGGGGCCAACGTCCTGACTTTC	CASSQELGTRGLVQSGANVLTF
NA	TRBV18	TRBD1	TRBJ1-6	TGTGCCTCCGGCCCTTCGACAGGGATTAATTCACCCCTCCACTTT	CASGPSTGINSPLHF
NA	TRBV5-1	NA	TRBJ2-7	TGCGCCAGCAGCTTGAAACGGGAACTAAATTACGAGCAGTACTTC	CASSLKRELNYEQYF
NA	TRBV30	TRBD1	TRBJ1-1	TGTGCCTGGCAAGGGGGCCGGAACACTGAAGCTTTCTTT	CAWQGGRNTEAFF
NA	TRBV6-5	NA	TRBJ1-1	TGTGCCAGCAGTAGTAACACTGAAGCTTTCTTT	CASSSNTEAFF
NA	TRBV10-1	TRBD2	TRBJ2-3	TGCGCCAGCAGTGAGTTCCTAGCGGGAGGGCCGGGGGATACGCAGTATTTT	CASSEFLAGGPGDTQYF
few	TRBV13	TRBD2	TRBJ2-3	TGTGCCAGCAGCATGACAGCGGGAGGGGGCACAGATACGCAGTATTTT	CASSMTAGGGTDTQYF
NA	TRBV18	TRBD1	TRBJ1-2	TGTGCCAGCTCACCACGGACAGGGGGTGGCTACACCTTC	CASSPRTGGGYTF
NA	TRBV7-9	NA	TRBJ2-5	TGTGCCAGCAGCTTACTAGGGAAAGAAGAGACCCAGTACTTC	CASSLLGKEETQYF
once	TRBV4-2	NA	TRBJ1-2	TGTGCCAGCAGCCAAGATCGGGGTGAGGGCTATGGCTACACCTTC	CASSQDRGEGYGYTF
NA	TRBV10-3	NA	TRBJ2-1	TGTGCCATCAGTTATAGCGAAGTTTACAATGAGCAGTTCTTC	CAISYSEVYNEQFF
NA	TRBV11-2	NA	TRBJ2-5	TGTGCCAGCAGCACGAAGGGTACAGCCCGACAAGAGACCCAGTACTTC	CASSTKGTARQETQYF
NA	TRBV29-1	TRBD2	TRBJ2-3	TGCAGCGTTGTAGCGGGAGTTGCGCAGGATACGCAGTATTTT	CSVVAGVAQDTQYF
NA	TRBV6-4	TRBD2	TRBJ2-1	TGTGCCAGCAGTGAGGGGGGGGGCTCCTACAATGAGCAGTTCTTC	CASSEGGGSYNEQFF
NA	TRBV6-5	TRBD1	TRBJ1-2	TGTGCCAGCAGCCCCGGGACAGGGGGTGCCGGAGGCTACACCTTC	CASSPGTGGAGGYTF
NA	TRBV6-5	NA	TRBJ1-2	TGTGCCAGCAGTCAAACAGATAACTATGGCTACACCTTC	CASSQTDNYGYTF
NA	TRBV2	TRBD2	TRBJ2-1	TGTGCCAGCAGTGTGGGTGCGTCTAGCGGGAGGGGGAAGGAGCAGTTCTTC	CASSVGASSGRGKEQFF
NA	TRBV7-2	NA	TRBJ1-4	TGTGCCAGCAGCCTACGGGGTGGGGGGAATAATGAAAAACTGTTTTTT	CASSLRGGGNNEKLFF
NA	TRBV9	NA	TRBJ2-7	TGTGCCAGCAGCGTAGCTCACGGGCCAGCCTACGAGCAGTACTTC	CASSVAHGPAYEQYF
NA	TRBV15	NA	TRBJ1-1	TGTGCCACCAGCAGAGATAGGAACACTGAAGCTTTCTTT	CATSRDRNTEAFF
NA	TRBV6-5	NA	TRBJ2-1	TGTGCCAGCAGCCTGACTCCTAGCCCCTACAATGAGCAGTTCTTC	CASSLTPSPYNEQFF
NA	TRBV5-4	TRBD1	TRBJ1-6	TGTGCCAGCAGCTTGGCGGACAGGGGGCGTTCACCCCTCCACTTT	CASSLADRGRSPLHF
NA	TRBV6-1	NA	TRBJ2-5	TGTGCCAGCAGAACGACAGCGAAGAGACAGACCCAGTACTTC	CASRTTAKRQTQYF
NA	TRBV4-3	TRBD1	TRBJ1-1	TGCGCCAGCAGCCAAGATAGAGGGACAGCTCTTATGAACACTGAAGCTTTCTTT	CASSQDRGTALMNTEAFF
NA	TRBV7-2	NA	TRBJ1-5	TGTGCCAGCAGCTATGCAGGGCCGACACAGCCCCAGCATTTT	CASSYAGPTQPQHF
NA	TRBV6-1	NA	TRBJ1-1	TGTGCCAGCAGATCGTGGTTGAACACTGAAGCTTTCTTT	CASRSWLNTEAFF
NA	TRBV2	TRBD2	TRBJ2-1	TGTGCCAGCAAGGCTAGCGGGAACTACAATGAGCAGTTCTTC	CASKASGNYNEQFF
NA	TRBV9	TRBD2	TRBJ2-5	TGTGCCAGCAGCGTAGTCGGGAGCGGGGGAGAGACCCAGTACTTC	CASSVVGSGGETQYF
NA	TRBV5-8	NA	TRBJ2-1	TGTGCCAGCAGCTTGGACAGGGTCAATGAGCAGTTCTTC	CASSLDRVNEQFF
NA	TRBV5-4	NA	TRBJ1-2	TGTGCCAGCAGCTTGGATCCGAACTATGGCTACACCTTC	CASSLDPNYGYTF
NA	TRBV13	NA	TRBJ2-3	TGTGCCAGCAGCCCTGGACCCCCGGGGGCAGATACGCAGTATTTT	CASSPGPPGADTQYF
few	TRBV14	NA	TRBJ1-2	TGTGCCAGCAGCCAAGACGCGAGGTTTGGCTACACCTTC	CASSQDARFGYTF
once	TRBV6-4	NA	TRBJ2-1	TGTGCCAGCAGTACCCAGGGGCACAATGAGCAGTTCTTC	CASSTQGHNEQFF
NA	TRBV6-5	TRBD2	TRBJ2-3	TGTGCCAGCAGTTCCTGGACGCGGGAGGCTACAGATACGCAGTATTTT	CASSSWTREATDTQYF
once	TRBV6-1	TRBD2	TRBJ2-7	TGTGCCAGCAGTTATAGCGGGACTGCCTACGAGCAGTACTTC	CASSYSGTAYEQYF
NA	TRBV28	TRBD1	TRBJ1-2	TGTGCCAGCAGTCCCCACCGGGACAGCGTCTTATTAAGGAGATATGGCTACACCTTC	CASSPHRDSVLLRRYGYTF
NA	TRBV6-5	TRBD1	TRBJ1-6	TGTGCCAGCAGTTACTCGAGGGACAGTAATTCACCCCTCCACTTT	CASSYSRDSNSPLHF
NA	TRBV6-4	NA	TRBJ1-3	TGTGCCAGCAGCCGTGGGGGAAACTCTGGAAACACCATATATTTT	CASSRGGNSGNTIYF
NA	TRBV5-1	NA	TRBJ2-6	TGCGCCAGCAGCTTGGAGGGGTACTCTGGGGCCAACGTCCTGACTTTC	CASSLEGYSGANVLTF
few	TRBV29-1	NA	TRBJ1-2	TGCAGCGTTGGCCGAGGACAGCCGGGGGATGGCTACACCTTC	CSVGRGQPGDGYTF
NA	TRBV6-9	TRBD1	TRBJ2-1	TGTGCCAGCAGGACCTTCGACAGGGGAGATAATGAGCAGTTCTTC	CASRTFDRGDNEQFF
NA	TRBV2	NA	TRBJ2-2	TGTGCCAGCAGCGTGACCGGGACGGTGAACACCGGGGAGCTGTTTTTT	CASSVTGTVNTGELFF
once	TRBV6-5	NA	TRBJ1-1	TGTGCCAGCAGTTATAGAGGGGGAATGAACACTGAAGCTTTCTTT	CASSYRGGMNTEAFF
NA	TRBV7-9	NA	TRBJ2-7	TGTGCCAGCAGCCCACCTCGAGGATCCTACGAGCAGTACTTC	CASSPPRGSYEQYF
NA	TRBV29-1	TRBD1	TRBJ1-1	TGCAGCGTCAATGACAGGGTAACTGAAGCTTTCTTT	CSVNDRVTEAFF
NA	TRBV13	NA	TRBJ1-1	TGTGCCAGCAGCTTCGGACGGATAGAAGCTTTCTTT	CASSFGRIEAFF
NA	TRBV18	NA	TRBJ1-2	TGTGCCAGCTCACCTGGCAGGGCAGGCTACACCTTC	CASSPGRAGYTF
NA	TRBV7-2	NA	TRBJ2-3	TGTGCCAGCAGCTTAGTTCCTTCGGGGGTTGCCTCCACAGATACGCAGTATTTT	CASSLVPSGVASTDTQYF
NA	TRBV7-8	TRBD2	TRBJ2-2	TGTGCCAGCAGCTTTTCGACTAGCGGGAGGGTAATCGGGGAGCTGTTTTTT	CASSFSTSGRVIGELFF
NA	TRBV5-1	NA	TRBJ2-7	TGCGCCAGCAGCGCACAGGGGGGGCTCTCCTACGAGCAGTACTTC	CASSAQGGLSYEQYF
NA	TRBV15	NA	TRBJ2-1	TGTGCCACCAGCACCCTGAGCTCCTACAATGAGCAGTTCTTC	CATSTLSSYNEQFF
few	TRBV6-1	NA	TRBJ2-7	TGTGCCAGCAGTGTTGCTAAAGGGGCTTACGAGCAGTACTTC	CASSVAKGAYEQYF
NA	TRBV4-2	NA	TRBJ1-5	TGTGCCAGCAGCCAAGAAGGACGGGGCCGGACAATCAATCAGCCCCAGCATTTT	CASSQEGRGRTINQPQHF
NA	TRBV5-1	NA	TRBJ2-7	TGCGCCAGCAGCTTGGACGAAGCTCAGCAGTACTTC	CASSLDEAQQYF
NA	TRBV5-8	NA	TRBJ2-3	TGTGCCAGCAGCCCGGGGGAGGCCCCAGATACGCAGTATTTT	CASSPGEAPDTQYF
NA	TRBV5-8	NA	TRBJ2-1	TGTGCCAGCAGCTTGGGCGGGCCTTTGAATGAGCAGTTCTTC	CASSLGGPLNEQFF
NA	TRBV19	NA	TRBJ2-1	TGTGCCAGTAGCCTCGAAAAGCAGTTCTTC	CASSLEKQFF
NA	TRBV2	TRBD2	TRBJ2-2	TGTGCCAGCAGCCCCCGGGGGGCCGGGGAGCTGTTTTTT	CASSPRGAGELFF